This passage covers 17 T cell receptor beta chains from one sample sequenced in a study of CXCR3-negative and CXCR3-positive naive CD8 T cells. Carrying UMI labels, the TRB cDNA libraries were prepared through 5' RACE. TCRdb reprocessed the 5' RACE reads, keeping one entry per CDR3 protein, no DNA. This listing includes approximately 90,000 distinct CDR3 sequences. Findings and limits, study-wide: TRB CDR3s were more hydrophobic in CXCR3-positive than in CXCR3-negative naive cells.

Antigen specificity for these receptors is unknown. The sample was naive CXCR3+ CD8+ T cells from blood. As to subset: CD45RO-CCR7+CD27+CD95- naive CD8+ T cells expressing CXCR3 (TNR3+). The source of these receptors is a human donor in good health. Some clones in this sample may be carry-over from other donors' samples.

The rearrangement uses TRBV14 and TRBJ1-1. The germline V gene has CDR1 SGHDN and CDR2 FVKESK. This CDR3 is built from 14 residues. The CDR3 reads CASSHPTEYTEAFF. Drawing the rest from reference TRBV14 and TRBJ1-1, the complete variable domain is EAGVTQFPSHSVIEKGQTVTLRCDPISGHDNLYWYRRVMGKEIKFLLHFVKESKQDESGMPNNRFLAERTGGTYSTLKVQPAELEDSGVYFCASSHPTEYTEAFFGQGTRLTVV.

This chain connects TRBV7-2 to TRBJ2-7; TCRdb reports TRBD2, a call that lacks DNA to check it against. The germline CDR1 and CDR2 sequences are SGHTA and FQGNSA. The CDR3 totals 18 residues. CDR3 loop: CASSFHGGPARLRYEQYF.

J is TRBJ2-7 and V is TRBV20-1; TCRdb proposes TRBD1, but this gene call is untestable without DNA. Per germline, CDR1 DFQATT and CDR2 SNEGSKA (reference sequence). This CDR3 spans 13 amino acids. Here the CDR3 reads CSGMGQGFREQYF.

This chain connects TRBV6-5 to TRBJ1-1; TCRdb designates TRBD1, a call that cannot be tested without DNA. The CDR3 has 14 residues. CDR1 is MNHEY, CDR2 SVGAGI, per germline. CDR3 amino acids: CASSYTGTGAEAFF.

V and J are TRBV28 and TRBJ2-5; the TCRdb D gene call, TRBD1, has no DNA to confirm it. There are 13 residues in the CDR3. The germline gives CDR1 MDHEN, CDR2 SYDVKM. CDR3: CASSSTGEETQYF.

The chain uses TRBV24-1 and TRBJ2-3; TCRdb indicates TRBD2, and absent DNA this call remains unverified. The CDR3 totals 14 residues. Germline CDR1 reads KGHDR; CDR2 reads SFDVKD. CDR3 amino acids: CATRAGGQTDTQYF.

The chain employs TRBV21-1 and TRBJ2-4; TCRdb designates TRBD1, a call that cannot be tested without DNA. TRBV21-1 is assigned pseudogene status. The CDR3 covers 19 residues. The CDR3 sequence: CASSSGQRRRPLAKNIQYF.

CDR3 in amino acids: CAWSVLQADEQFF. The rearrangement uses TRBV30 and TRBJ2-1; TCRdb designates TRBD1, a call that cannot be tested without DNA. Germline values: CDR1 GTSNPN, CDR2 SVGIG (reference sequence). CDR3 size: 13 residues.

This rearrangement joins TRBV28 to TRBJ2-1; without DNA, the TCRdb call of TRBD2 cannot be checked. The germline CDR1 and CDR2 sequences are MDHEN and SYDVKM. The CDR3 is 16 amino acids. This chain's CDR3 is CASSPLSGGAYNEQFF.

V is TRBV4-3 and J is TRBJ2-1. Germline CDR1 and CDR2: LGHNA and YSLEER. The CDR3 runs 16 residues. This chain's CDR3 is CASSQDPGGSYNEQFF.

The chain joins TRBV20-1 to TRBJ1-6; the D call of TRBD1 rests on TCRdb alone, since no DNA is present to check it. Germline V lookup: CDR1 DFQATT, CDR2 SNEGSKA (reference sequence). The CDR3 extends over 14 amino acids. CDR3 protein: CSARDLQGNSPLHF.

The chain employs TRBV5-1 and TRBJ2-3. CDR1 SGHRS and CDR2 YFSETQ come from the germline V gene. This CDR3 is built from 16 residues. CDR3 region: CASSLDGIEFTDTQYF.

The chain combines TRBV20-1 with TRBJ2-2; TCRdb's assignment of TRBD1 cannot be checked, as there is no DNA. This CDR3 is built from 15 residues. Looked up from germline, CDR1 is DFQATT and CDR2 is SNEGSKA (reference sequence). CDR3 residues: CSARLMDSNTGELFF.

The V gene is TRBV28, the J gene TRBJ2-5; absent DNA, TCRdb's TRBD2 call cannot be checked. The CDR3 is made up of 18 amino acids. Germline V lookup: CDR1 MDHEN, CDR2 SYDVKM. The CDR3 reads CASSPYPQQTSYQETQYF.

This sequence joins TRBV5-1 and TRBJ2-1; checking the TCRdb D call of TRBD1 is not possible without DNA. This CDR3 spans 15 amino acids. The germline CDR1 and CDR2 sequences are SGHRS and YFSETQ. CDR3 protein: CASSLAGRGAHGQFF.

This chain uses TRBV27 with TRBJ2-7; TCRdb selects TRBD1, and the lack of DNA leaves this call unchecked. Looked up from germline, CDR1 is MNHEY and CDR2 is SMNVEV (reference sequence). The CDR3 contains 14 residues. CDR3 protein: CASGGDIGWREQYF.

This chain connects TRBV5-1 to TRBJ2-2; TCRdb lists TRBD1, though no DNA is available to test this call. The CDR3 is 20 residues long. The germline CDR1 and CDR2 sequences are SGHRS and YFSETQ. The CDR3 reads CASSFRTGGPAISNTGELFF.